These T cell receptor beta chains were read from a single sample in a study of blood T cells in healthy people across ages. TCRdb re-analysed the 5' RACE reads in MiXCR, keeping a single row per CDR3 protein. The sample lists approximately 1.5 million distinct CDR3 sequences, 30% to 40% occurring once. The sample consisted of blood. The source of these receptors is a woman in her thirties in good health. CDR3s include the opening cysteine and the closing phenylalanine or tryptophan. A D gene is named only where the DNA matches it firmly. The size entry is marked missing in some rows and otherwise reads once, few, many or a size class.

>NA|TRBJ2-3|TRBV4-2|few
TGTGCCAGCAGCCAAAGTCCGGGGGTAGATACGCAGTATTTT
CASSQSPGVDTQYF
>TRBD2|TRBJ2-7|TRBV20-1|few
TGCAGTGCTAGGGGGGACTACCTAAACTACGAGCAGTACTTC
CSARGDYLNYEQYF
>NA|TRBJ2-1|TRBV24-1|once
TGTGCCACCAGTGATTACTCCGGGACGGCCTACAATGTGCAGTTCTTC
CATSDYSGTAYNVQFF
>NA|TRBJ2-1|TRBV11-2|NA
TGTGCCAGCAGCTTAGTAAGGGGGAGCAATAAGCAGTTCTTC
CASSLVRGSNKQFF
>NA|TRBJ2-5|TRBV5-1|NA
TGCGCCAGCGCTCAAGGAACAGGGTTGGAGACCCAGTACTTC
CASAQGTGLETQYF
>NA|TRBJ2-1|TRBV20-1|few
TGCAGTGCCGAGCACAATGAGCAGTTCTTC
CSAEHNEQFF
>NA|TRBJ2-1|TRBV6-2/TRBV6-3|many
TGTGCCAGCAGTCCGGACAGCTCCTACAATGAGCAGTTCTTC
CASSPDSSYNEQFF
>NA|TRBJ2-7|TRBV20-1|NA
TGCAGTGCTAGAGATTGGGTGGGGTCAGCGGAGAACTACGAGCAGTACTTC
CSARDWVGSAENYEQYF
>NA|TRBJ2-3|TRBV20-1|few
TGCAGTGGGAGACAGTCTAGCACAGATACGCAGTATTTT
CSGRQSSTDTQYF
>TRBD1|TRBJ2-3|TRBV20-1|NA
TGCAGTGCTACCCGGCCGGGACAGGGGTCAGATACGCAGTATTTT
CSATRPGQGSDTQYF
>NA|TRBJ2-5|TRBV7-9|few
TGTGCCAGCAGCTTAGAGAGGTTTGTCCAAGAGACCCAGTACTTC
CASSLERFVQETQYF
>NA|TRBJ2-1|TRBV9|NA
TGTGCCAGCAGCCAAGACTTTGGTGGTGAGCAGTTCTTC
CASSQDFGGEQFF
>NA|TRBJ2-1|TRBV7-3|NA
TGTGCCAGCAGCGATGGTAGTTGGGTCTCTGGCGATGAGCAGTTCTTC
CASSDGSWVSGDEQFF
>NA|TRBJ2-2|TRBV30|NA
TGTGCCTGGAGTGGGGGATACACCGGGGAGCTGTTTTTT
CAWSGGYTGELFF
>TRBD2|TRBJ2-7|TRBV29-1|NA
TGCAGTGTGATAGCGGGAAGGGGATCCTACGAGCAGTACTTC
CSVIAGRGSYEQYF
>NA|TRBJ2-1|TRBV27|NA
TGTGCCAGCAGTCCGTCAGAAGGGGAATTTCACAATGAGCAGTTCTTC
CASSPSEGEFHNEQFF
>TRBD1|TRBJ1-2|TRBV20-1|NA
TGCAGTGCTAGAGATAAGGGGACAGCCACGTATGGCTACACCTTC
CSARDKGTATYGYTF
>TRBD2|TRBJ2-5|TRBV15|NA
TGTGCCACCAGCAGAGATGGGGCGGGGGAAGAGACCCAGTACTTC
CATSRDGAGEETQYF
>TRBD2|TRBJ2-1|TRBV5-6|few
TGTGCCAGCAGCGCATCCGGGACTAGCGTAATAAATGAGCAGTTCTTC
CASSASGTSVINEQFF
>TRBD2|TRBJ2-7|TRBV11-2|NA
TGTGCCAGCAGCTTAGTTCTAGCGGGCCCCCTCTACGAGCAGTACTTC
CASSLVLAGPLYEQYF
>NA|TRBJ2-7|TRBV21-1|NA
TGTGCCAGCAGCCAAGGGACAGGGGATAGATACGAGCAGTACTTC
CASSQGTGDRYEQYF
>NA|TRBJ2-5|TRBV20-1|few
TGCAGTGCTAGGGGGTCCACCTGGGAGACCCAGTACTTC
CSARGSTWETQYF
>NA|TRBJ2-3|TRBV11-2|NA
TGTGCCAGCAGCTTAGATGGCGCTCTCACAGATACGCAGTATTTT
CASSLDGALTDTQYF
>TRBD1|TRBJ2-5|TRBV6-2/TRBV6-3|few
TGTGCCAGCACCCGCAGAACGCCGGGACAGGGACCTGGGCAGTACTTC
CASTRRTPGQGPGQYF
>NA|TRBJ1-4|TRBV6-1|NA
TGTGCCAGCAGTGACGGGGGGCTGGGGGAAAAACTGTTTTTT
CASSDGGLGEKLFF
>NA|TRBJ2-3|TRBV12-3/TRBV12-4|NA
TGTGCCAGCAGTTTCAGCGGTAGCAGGGATACGCAGTATTTT
CASSFSGSRDTQYF
>NA|TRBJ1-2|TRBV30|NA
TGTGCCTGGAGTGTCGGGGTGGGCTACACCTTC
CAWSVGVGYTF
>NA|TRBJ2-3|TRBV7-3|NA
TGTGCCAGCAGCCCGGGGGACTTTCTCACAGATACGCAGTATTTT
CASSPGDFLTDTQYF
>NA|TRBJ1-5|TRBV5-1|NA
TGCGCCAGCAGCTTGTTGGGGGATAGCAATCAGCCCCAGCATTTT
CASSLLGDSNQPQHF
>NA|TRBJ1-2|TRBV29-1|NA
TGCAGCGCGACAGATAATAACTATGGCTACACCTTC
CSATDNNYGYTF
>NA|TRBJ1-2|TRBV28|NA
TGTGCCAGCAGTTTAAGTGCTGGAGGCAGCTGGAGGGGCTACACCTTC
CASSLSAGGSWRGYTF